One and the same sample provided the 31 T cell receptor beta chains below, sequenced in a study of T cell changes during pregnancy in multiple sclerosis. Method: immunoSEQ multiplex PCR; TCRdb's copy keeps in-frame clones and lacks some. The table shows some 60,000 clones, with about 88% occurring only once. Sequencing was performed on CD4+ T cells from peripheral blood mononuclear cells, taken in the third trimester of pregnancy. These receptors originate from a female donor with multiple sclerosis, enrolled in a pregnancy study.

V gene TRBV7-9 combines with J gene TRBJ1-1; D perhaps matches TRBD1 (6 bases). The germline V and J ends were trimmed by 1 base and 1 base, with 19 bases remaining between them. The CDR3 consists of 18 residues. CDR1 is SEHNR, CDR2 FQNEAQ, per germline (reference sequence). CDR3: CASSLGVGGGERNTEAFF. CDR3 DNA sequence: TGTGCCAGCAGCTTAGGAGTGGGCGGGGGCGAGCGGAACACTGAAGCTTTCTTT.

V usage is TRBV6-6 and J usage is TRBJ2-7; 7 bases fit TRBD2. CDR1 and CDR2 from the germline V gene are MNHNY and SVGAGI (reference sequence). V was clipped by 5 bases and J by 2 bases; unmatched bases: 6. The CDR3 covers 14 residues. CDR3 bases: TGTGCCAGCAGTCCACTGACTAGCACCTACGAGCAGTACTTC. Translated, it gives CASSPLTSTYEQYF.

Comment on this clone: The sample holds other DNA sequences that translate to the same CDR3. The chain is built from TRBV30 and TRBJ1-5; 8 bases are shared with TRBD1. Per germline, CDR1 GTSNPN and CDR2 SVGIG (reference sequence). Germline trimming cut 5 bases from V and 6 bases from J; bases unmatched to any gene: 3. The CDR3 is made up of 12 amino acids. DNA for the CDR3: TGTGCCTGGGGACAGGGAGGTCAGCCCCAGCATTTT. Residues: CAWGQGGQPQHF.

The chain is built from TRBV10-2 and TRBJ2-1; perhaps TRBD2 as D (5 bases). V shed 3 bases and J shed 8 bases, with 20 bases lying between them. The CDR3 has 16 amino acids. Germline V gene lookup returns CDR1 WSHSY and CDR2 SAAADI. The CDR3 spells CASSDYAGPKGDEQFF. CDR3 DNA sequence: TGCGCCAGCAGTGACTACGCGGGCCCTAAGGGCGATGAGCAGTTCTTC.

The chain links TRBV5-6 to TRBJ1-5, with 7 bases lining up with TRBD1. The CDR3 contains 12 residues. Germline V gene data show CDR1 as SGHDT and CDR2 as YYEEEE. J gave up 13 bases and V 2 bases, and 6 bases lay outside the gene matches. CDR3 protein: CASSLNEGQQHF. In DNA, the CDR3 is TGTGCCAGCAGCTTAAACGAGGGACAGCAGCATTTT.

The gene calls are TRBV5-5 and TRBJ2-5; D may be TRBD2 (6 bases). V gave up 0 bases and J gave up 2 bases, with 17 bases separating them. Germline-derived CDR1 and CDR2 are SGHKS and YYEKEE (reference sequence). The CDR3 is 17 amino acids. In nucleotides, the CDR3 is TGTGCCAGCAGCTTGGTTCCGGGAGCAGCCACACAAGAGACCCAGTACTTC. Protein: CASSLVPGAATQETQYF.

As for this clone: The same CDR3 arises from other DNA sequences in this sample as well. The chain is built from TRBV18 and TRBJ1-1; a possible D gene is TRBD1 (6 bases). This CDR3 is built from 13 residues. Germline lookup yields CDR1 KGHSH and CDR2 LQKENI. The germline V and J ends were trimmed by 11 bases and 1 base, with 14 bases remaining between them. Written as DNA, the CDR3 is TGTGCCGGACTCAGGGGCGAGAACACTGAAGCTTTCTTT. It encodes CAGLRGENTEAFF. Based on the CDR3 plus reference TRBV18 and TRBJ1-1, the full variable domain is NAGVMQNPRHLVRRRGQEARLRCSPMKGHSHVYWYRQLPEEGLKFMVYLQKENIIDESGMPKERFSAEFPKEGPSILRIQQVVRGDSAAYFCAGLRGENTEAFFGQGTRLTVV.

V gene TRBV5-1 combines with J gene TRBJ2-7; 8 nucleotides align to TRBD1. The ends lost 0 bases at V and 0 bases at J; junction bases unmatched: 5. This CDR3 is 16 amino acids long. Germline assignment: CDR1 SGHRS and CDR2 YFSETQ. The CDR3 here is CASSLVRGPSSYEQYF. CDR3 DNA sequence: TGCGCCAGCAGCTTGGTCAGGGGGCCGAGCTCCTACGAGCAGTACTTC.

In nucleotides, the CDR3 is TGTGCCATCAGTGAGTCGCAGGGTTCATCGACTAATGAAAAACTGTTTTTT. This encodes CAISESQGSSTNEKLFF. The rearrangement links TRBV10-3 to TRBJ1-4; D perhaps matches TRBD1 (5 bases). Trimming removed 0 bases from V and 2 bases from J, with 13 bases in between. CDR1 is ENHRY and CDR2 is SYGVKD in the germline V gene. The CDR3 length is 17 residues.

This chain connects TRBV7-2 to TRBJ2-3; D call uncertain. Trimming cost V 6 bases and J 6 bases, with 13 bases left between them. Germline assignment: CDR1 SGHTA and CDR2 FQGNSA. This CDR3 contains 13 residues. CDR3: CASRTPAVDTQYF. The CDR3 DNA reads as TGTGCCAGCAGAACCCCGGCGGTGGATACGCAGTATTTT.

The chain has TRBV5-6 and TRBJ1-2; 7 nucleotides line up with TRBD1. V was pared by 3 bases and J by 5 bases, with 10 bases of the junction left unmatched. Germline CDR1 and CDR2: SGHDT and YYEEEE. The CDR3 contains 15 residues. CDR3 DNA: TGTGCCAGCAGCTCGTTAGGGACAGCGAGGTATGGCTACACCTTC. Protein: CASSSLGTARYGYTF.

This clone is a singleton in its sample. The rearrangement uses TRBV25-1 and TRBJ1-2; tentatively, D is TRBD1 (6 bases). CDR1 and CDR2 from the germline V gene are MGHDK and SYGVNS. This CDR3 has 18 amino acids. V lost 3 bases and J lost 4, with 24 bases in between. CDR3 coding DNA: TGTGCCAGCAGTGATCCCAGGTCGCGGGGGGCGGGTAGCTATGGCTACACCTTC. Its translation is CASSDPRSRGAGSYGYTF.

The chain carries TRBV2 and TRBJ2-1; D is undetermined. Trimming pared 8 bases from V and 5 bases from J, leaving 13 bases between. The CDR3 has 13 amino acids. CDR1 and CDR2 from the germline V gene are SNHLY and FYNNEI. The CDR3 DNA reads as TGTGCCAGCGATTCGACTGATAACAATGAGCAGTTCTTC. It encodes CASDSTDNNEQFF.

The genes are TRBV30 and TRBJ2-1, with 7 bases aligning to TRBD1. V dropped 2 bases and J dropped 3; count of bases not matched to a gene: 4. This CDR3 has 14 residues. Looked up from germline, CDR1 is GTSNPN and CDR2 is SVGIG (reference sequence). CDR3: CAWSTGDGYNEQFF. CDR3 in DNA: TGTGCCTGGAGTACAGGGGATGGCTACAATGAGCAGTTCTTC. Looking up the rest from reference TRBV30 and TRBJ2-1 gives the full variable domain: SQTIHQWPATLVQPVGSPLSLECTVEGTSNPNLYWYRQAAGRGLQLLFYSVGIGQISSEVPQNLSASRPQDRQFILSSKKLLLSDSGFYLCAWSTGDGYNEQFFGPGTRLTVL.

V is TRBV7-9 and J is TRBJ2-4; unclear D gene. V was shortened by 1 base and J by 0 bases, with 7 bases between the two germline ends. Germline V lookup: CDR1 SEHNR, CDR2 FQNEAQ (reference sequence). The CDR3 contains 15 residues. The CDR3 DNA follows: TGTGCCAGCAGCTTAGGAGGCCTAGCCAAAAACATTCAGTACTTC. Translated: CASSLGGLAKNIQYF.

The chain combines TRBV7-2 with TRBJ1-5; 7 bases are shared with TRBD1. CDR1 and CDR2 (germline): SGHTA, FQGNSA. The CDR3 sequence is 16 residues long. V was pared by 4 bases and J by 1 base, with 7 bases of the junction left unmatched. This chain's CDR3 is CASSSGQDLSNQPQHF. CDR3 coding DNA: TGTGCCAGCAGCTCTGGACAGGATTTAAGCAATCAGCCCCAGCATTTT.

This clone came up a few times. The chain uses TRBV19 and TRBJ1-2; a weak D match, TRBD1 (5 bases). Germline CDR1 is LNHDA and CDR2 is SQIVND (reference sequence). The CDR3 consists of 14 residues. Between the trimmed V and J ends, which lost 4 bases and 1 base, there was a span of 10 bases. CDR3 sequence (DNA): TGTGCCAGTAGTAAAGGACACCTTAACTATGGCTACACCTTC. Protein: CASSKGHLNYGYTF.

The gene calls are TRBV6-1 and TRBJ2-7; 10 bases match TRBD2. This CDR3 region has 17 residues. The trim removed 2 bases at V and 2 bases at J, leaving 9 bases unmatched. The germline V gene encodes CDR1 MNHNS and CDR2 SASEGT. For the CDR3, the DNA is TGTGCCAGCAGTGAACAGACTAGCGGGTTTATCGCCTACGAGCAGTACTTC. Translation: CASSEQTSGFIAYEQYF.

V gene TRBV7-6 combines with J gene TRBJ1-2; the D gene is possibly TRBD1 (6 bases). V lost 5 bases to trimming and J lost 3 bases, with 16 bases between them. CDR1 is SGHVS and CDR2 is FNYEAQ in the germline V gene. CDR3 size: 15 residues. CDR3 in amino acids: CASSPRTTGHYGYTF. The CDR3 nucleotides read TGTGCCAGCAGCCCTAGAACTACAGGGCACTATGGCTACACCTTC.

The V and J genes are TRBV5-6 and TRBJ2-1, with TRBD2 matching 11 bases. J was trimmed by 7 bases and V by 5 bases; bases with no gene match: 8. The CDR3 covers 15 residues. Germline CDR1 reads SGHDT; CDR2 reads YYEEEE. CDR3 sequence reads: CASRKIAGGGNEQFF. As DNA, the CDR3 is TGTGCCAGCAGAAAGATAGCGGGAGGGGGGAATGAGCAGTTCTTC.

V is TRBV19 and J is TRBJ2-4; D not certain. The V end lost 3 bases, the J end lost 0 bases, and 15 bases lay between the germline ends. Germline CDR1 and CDR2: LNHDA and SQIVND (reference sequence). The CDR3 length is 17 residues. The CDR3 is CASSITPTVIAKNIQYF. Here the CDR3 DNA reads TGTGCCAGTAGTATTACCCCCACAGTCATAGCCAAAAACATTCAGTACTTC.

The chain uses TRBV7-8 and TRBJ2-1, with 7 bases fitting TRBD2. This CDR3 contains 14 residues. Per germline, CDR1 SGHVS and CDR2 FQNEAQ. V lost 7 bases and J lost 0; bases outside the gene matches: 3. CDR3: CASMTSPSYNEQFF. In DNA form, the CDR3 reads TGTGCCAGCATGACTAGCCCCTCCTACAATGAGCAGTTCTTC.

The chain joins TRBV6-6 to TRBJ2-5; perhaps TRBD1 as D (6 bases). Trimming stripped 7 bases from V and 3 bases from J, with 21 bases between. Germline V lookup: CDR1 MNHNY, CDR2 SVGAGI (reference sequence). CDR3 size: 16 residues. CDR3: CASNIQGEVTKETQYF. DNA of the CDR3: TGTGCCAGCAACATACAGGGAGAGGTGACCAAAGAGACCCAGTACTTC.

Concerning this clone: The junction differs from germline at one of its ends, possibly a read error. V and J are TRBV11-2 and TRBJ1-3, with 7 bases that match TRBD1. The CDR3 contains 16 residues. Germline V gene sequence: CDR1 SGHAT, CDR2 FQNNGV. CDR3 sequence reads: CASSLDLAGGGNTIYF. The CDR3 DNA follows: TGTGCCAGCAGTTTAGATCTGGCAGGGGGTGGAAACACCATATATTTT. The whole variable domain, filled in from reference TRBV11-2 and TRBJ1-3, reads EAGVAQSPRYKIIEKRQSVAFWCNPISGHATLYWYQQILGQGPKLLIQFQNNGVVDDSQLPKDRFSAERLKGVDSTLKIQPAKLEDSAVYLCASSLDLAGGGNTIYFGEGSWLTVV.

V gene TRBV7-2 combines with J gene TRBJ1-6, with D perhaps TRBD1 (6 bases). The germline gives CDR1 SGHTA, CDR2 FQGNSA. The CDR3 has 14 amino acids. The ends were cut back, 0 bases at V and 10 bases at J, with 10 bases in the middle. CDR3 residues: CASSLAQGNSPLHF. The CDR3 nucleotides read TGTGCCAGCAGCTTAGCACAGGGAAACTCACCCCTCCACTTT.

The genes are TRBV2 and TRBJ1-5; no definite D call. In germline, CDR1 is SNHLY, CDR2 FYNNEI. With 1 base removed from V and 5 bases from J, the gap between germline ends came to 15 bases. The CDR3 has 16 residues. CDR3 in DNA: TGTGCCAGCAGTGAAGGTCTGACGGGGTCCTATCAGCCCCAGCATTTT. Amino acid sequence: CASSEGLTGSYQPQHF.

This chain joins TRBV5-1 and TRBJ2-4, with 7 bases that match TRBD2. The CDR3 has 15 residues. J was trimmed by 5 bases and V by 0 bases; bases with no gene match: 5. Germline assignment: CDR1 SGHRS and CDR2 YFSETQ. CDR3 protein: CASSLAGTTENIQYF. CDR3 sequence (DNA): TGCGCCAGCAGCTTGGCGGGGACTACAGAAAACATTCAGTACTTC.

A word on this clone: The junction differs from germline at one of its ends, possibly a read error. In DNA form, the CDR3 reads TGCGCCAGCACCCGGGGAGCCTCCAACAATGAGCAGTTCTTC. Its protein product is CASTRGASNNEQFF. The chain combines TRBV10-1 with TRBJ2-1; a possible D gene is TRBD2 (5 bases). The CDR3 contains 14 residues. Looked up from germline, CDR1 is WNHNN and CDR2 is SYGVQD (reference sequence).

This chain joins TRBV5-5 and TRBJ1-1; 7 nucleotides align to TRBD1. V lost 0 bases and J lost 5; bases outside the gene matches: 4. Germline values: CDR1 SGHKS, CDR2 YYEKEE (reference sequence). The CDR3 totals 14 residues. CDR3 coding DNA: TGTGCCAGCAGCTTGGGGCGACAGGGTACTGAAGCTTTCTTT. It encodes CASSLGRQGTEAFF.

The chain combines TRBV5-1 with TRBJ1-6; D gene ambiguous. The germline gives CDR1 SGHRS, CDR2 YFSETQ. V lost 4 bases to trimming and J lost 4 bases, with 15 bases between them. This CDR3 has 16 amino acids. The CDR3 DNA is TGCGCCAGCAGCGAGGAGGGATGGGTGTATAATTCACCCCTCCACTTT. Its translation: CASSEEGWVYNSPLHF.

The chain employs TRBV11-2 and TRBJ2-1, with 14 bases aligning to TRBD2. The germline V gene has CDR1 SGHAT and CDR2 FQNNGV. The CDR3 is made up of 15 amino acids. V was pared by 5 bases and J by 12 bases, with 9 bases of the junction left unmatched. The CDR3 DNA is TGTGCCAGCAGCCCAGGGACTAGCGGGAGTGTCGGGCAGTTCTTC. Protein: CASSPGTSGSVGQFF. The full variable domain, rest sourced from reference TRBV11-2 and TRBJ2-1, is EAGVAQSPRYKIIEKRQSVAFWCNPISGHATLYWYQQILGQGPKLLIQFQNNGVVDDSQLPKDRFSAERLKGVDSTLKIQPAKLEDSAVYLCASSPGTSGSVGQFFGPGTRLTVL.